These 21 T cell receptor beta chains were all obtained from the same sample, sequenced in a study of cytomegalovirus exposure and HLA in healthy donors. In the PCR, 60 Vbeta and 13 Jbeta primers were used. The protocol was immunoSEQ multiplex PCR, while the TCRdb copy is restricted to in-frame clones and leaves out a portion. This table has roughly 180,000 clones, approximately 84% appearing once. Specimen: PBMCs. These receptors were collected from a man aged 18 to 30 in good health and CMV-seronegative.

The chain is built from TRBV2 and TRBJ1-2; 12 nucleotides align to TRBD1. Germline CDR1 is SNHLY and CDR2 is FYNNEI. The J segment lost 4 bases and the V segment lost 6 bases, leaving 3 bases of the junction unmatched. The CDR3 loop spans 14 amino acids. In nucleotides, the CDR3 is TGTGCCAGCAGAGGGACAGGGGGCATCTATGGCTACACCTTC. It codes for CASRGTGGIYGYTF.

This chain joins TRBV29-1 and TRBJ1-2; TRBD1 aligns across 9 bases. Germline CDR1 SQVTM, CDR2 ANQGSEA. J gave up 6 bases and V 4 bases, and 3 bases lay outside the gene matches. This CDR3 has 12 amino acids. CDR3 protein: CSVVRTGDGYTF. The CDR3 bases are TGCAGCGTTGTTAGGACAGGGGATGGCTACACCTTC.

V usage is TRBV4-1 and J usage is TRBJ2-7; weak D call: TRBD2 (6 bases). The V gene's germline CDR1 is MGHRA and CDR2 YSYEKL. The CDR3 has 16 residues. The V and J ends lost 0 bases and 0 bases respectively, with 12 bases between them. The CDR3: CASSQDGGQGSYEQYF. Here the CDR3 DNA reads TGCGCCAGCAGCCAAGATGGAGGGCAGGGCTCCTACGAGCAGTACTTC.

The chain has TRBV29-1 and TRBJ2-5, with 12 bases aligning to TRBD2. The CDR3 is 13 amino acids. Germline V gives CDR1 SQVTM, CDR2 ANQGSEA. V was pared by 8 bases and J by 11 bases, with 12 bases of the junction left unmatched. CDR3 coding DNA: TGCAGCACCCGACTAGCGGGAGACGGGGAGCAGTACTTC. Translated: CSTRLAGDGEQYF.

The chain joins TRBV6-1 to TRBJ2-1, with TRBD2 identical over 10 bases. V gave up 7 bases and J gave up 9 bases; unmatched junction bases: 15. The CDR3 runs to 16 residues. Germline V gene lookup returns CDR1 MNHNS and CDR2 SASEGT. The CDR3 coding sequence is TGTGCCAGCAATGGAGCAACTAGCGGGAATGGGCGTGAGCAGTTCTTC. Its protein is CASNGATSGNGREQFF.

The chain has TRBV18 and TRBJ1-5; weak D call: TRBD1 (6 bases). The CDR3 extends over 16 amino acids. Trimming removed 2 bases from V and 5 bases from J, with 16 bases in between. Looked up from germline, CDR1 is KGHSH and CDR2 is LQKENI. The CDR3 region is CASSPYPGAHDQPQHF. DNA of the CDR3: TGTGCCAGCTCACCATATCCAGGGGCGCACGATCAGCCCCAGCATTTT.

In this sample, this clone turned up once. This chain uses TRBV4-2 with TRBJ2-7; 7 positions match TRBD1. The better agreement between TRBJ2-1 and the DNA end casts doubt on the J call. Looked up from germline, CDR1 is LGHNA and CDR2 is YNFKEQ. The CDR3 contains 17 residues. CDR3 sequence reads: CASSQGSAGGSYNEQFF. The CDR3 nucleotides are TGTGCCAGCAGCCAAGGTTCGGCAGGGGGATCCTACAATGAGCAGTTCTTC.

This clone was picked up one time. This sequence joins TRBV18 and TRBJ2-7, with a weak D call TRBD2 (6 bases). The CDR3 covers 14 residues. V gave up 5 bases and J gave up 2 bases, with 13 bases separating them. Germline CDR1 KGHSH, CDR2 LQKENI. CDR3 nucleotides: TGTGCCAGCTCAACCGGGACTCTCACCTACGAGCAGTACTTC. Translated: CASSTGTLTYEQYF.

The V call is TRBV9, the J call TRBJ2-3; possibly TRBD2 for D (5 bases). Trimming cost V 4 bases and J 0 bases, with 18 bases left between them. In germline, CDR1 is SGDLS, CDR2 YYNGEE. The CDR3 loop spans 17 amino acids. The CDR3 sequence: CASSFHPRETSTDTQYF. CDR3 nucleotides: TGTGCCAGCAGCTTTCACCCCCGGGAAACTAGCACAGATACGCAGTATTTT.

This clone was counted a single time. The gene calls are TRBV2 and TRBJ2-2, with 8 bases fitting TRBD1. J gave up 5 bases and V 5 bases, and 4 bases lay outside the gene matches. CDR1 and CDR2 (germline): SNHLY, FYNNEI. The CDR3 sequence is 14 residues long. CDR3 sequence (DNA): TGTGCCAGCAGTCTACAGGGGGGAACCGGGGAGCTGTTTTTT. Translating it yields CASSLQGGTGELFF.

This rearrangement joins TRBV5-4 to TRBJ2-3, with 7 bases lining up with TRBD2. The germline V gene has CDR1 SGHNT and CDR2 YYREEE (reference sequence). V dropped 4 bases and J dropped 5; count of bases not matched to a gene: 10. The CDR3 sequence is 15 residues long. CDR3 in amino acids: CASSPGLDSGDTQYF. Here the CDR3 DNA reads TGTGCCAGCAGCCCAGGACTAGACTCGGGAGATACGCAGTATTTT.

This clone was counted a single time. V is TRBV5-1 and J is TRBJ2-2, with D maybe TRBD1 (6 bases). Trimming cost V 0 bases and J 4 bases, with 10 bases left between them. CDR3 length: 15 residues. Germline lookup yields CDR1 SGHRS and CDR2 YFSETQ. CDR3 loop: CASSLGGPRTGELFF. DNA of the CDR3: TGCGCCAGCAGCTTGGGGGGGCCCCGCACCGGGGAGCTGTTTTTT.

The chain couples TRBV2 to TRBJ2-5, with D possibly TRBD1 on 8 matching bases. The J call is uncertain, as TRBJ2-7 better fits the DNA end. CDR1 SNHLY and CDR2 FYNNEI come from the germline V gene. The CDR3 has 13 residues. The CDR3 DNA follows: TGTGCCAGCAGGAGCGGGACAGGATACGAGCAGTACTTC. This translates into CASRSGTGYEQYF.

The J gene is TRBJ2-2, the V gene TRBV10-3; the match to TRBD1 covers 8 bases. The CDR3 consists of 16 residues. The trim removed 4 bases at V and 1 base at J, leaving 5 bases unmatched. The germline CDR1 and CDR2 sequences are ENHRY and SYGVKD. The CDR3 sequence is CAISVIRGRNTGELFF. The CDR3, as DNA: TGTGCCATCAGTGTTATCAGGGGGCGGAACACCGGGGAGCTGTTTTTT.

The rearrangement links TRBV5-1 to TRBJ2-1; 7 bases align to TRBD1. J gave up 6 bases and V 3 bases, and 12 bases lay outside the gene matches. This CDR3 is built from 16 residues. Germline V gene sequence: CDR1 SGHRS, CDR2 YFSETQ. CDR3 sequence reads: CASSSRYRDSLNEQFF. The DNA for the CDR3 is TGCGCCAGCAGCTCGAGATACCGGGACAGTCTCAATGAGCAGTTCTTC.

This chain connects TRBV11-1 to TRBJ1-1, with 8 bases aligning to TRBD1. Unmatched junction bases numbered 3, after V lost 5 bases and J lost 4 bases. The CDR3 runs to 13 residues. CDR1 and CDR2 from the germline V gene are SGHAT and FQDESV (reference sequence). The CDR3 coding sequence is TGTGCCAGCAGCCTAACAGGGGGCACTGAAGCTTTCTTT. Translated: CASSLTGGTEAFF. The full variable domain, rest sourced from reference TRBV11-1 and TRBJ1-1, is EAEVAQSPRYKITEKSQAVAFWCDPISGHATLYWYRQILGQGPELLVQFQDESVVDDSQLPKDRFSAERLKGVDSTLKIQPAELGDSAMYLCASSLTGGTEAFFGQGTRLTVV.

The table lists this clone with a few counts. The V gene is TRBV1, the J gene TRBJ2-1; the table's D call TRBD2 went unverified against the DNA. TRBV1 is noted as a pseudogene. The CDR3 is 19 residues long. The CDR3 nucleotides are TGCACCAGCAGCCAAGGGGTTAGCGGGAGCCCCTCCCCCTACAATGAGCAGTTCTTC. Its protein product is CTSSQGVSGSPSPYNEQFF.

This chain connects TRBV4-1 to TRBJ2-7; D might be TRBD2 (5 bases). Per the germline V gene, CDR1 is MGHRA and CDR2 is YSYEKL. CDR3 length equals 15 residues. V was shortened by 4 bases and J by 4 bases, with 17 bases between the two germline ends. DNA for the CDR3: TGCGCCAGCAGCCCCGACCAACGGGATTTATACGAGCAGTACTTC. It is translated as CASSPDQRDLYEQYF.

The genes are TRBV5-1 and TRBJ2-7; D perhaps matches TRBD1 (7 bases). V was cut by 4 bases and J by 6 bases, with 14 bases left in between. Looked up from germline, CDR1 is SGHRS and CDR2 is YFSETQ. This CDR3 comprises 13 residues. The CDR3 spells CASSERQGGEQYF. In DNA, the CDR3 is TGCGCCAGCAGCGAGAGACAGGGAGGCGAGCAGTACTTC.

This sequence joins TRBV6-6 and TRBJ1-2; 7 bases agree with TRBD1. Germline trimming cut 2 bases from V and 6 bases from J; bases unmatched to any gene: 9. Germline loops: CDR1 MNHNY, CDR2 SVGAGI (reference sequence). This CDR3 spans 15 amino acids. The chain's CDR3 is CASSYTGQTHHGYTF. The DNA for the CDR3 is TGTGCCAGCAGTTACACGGGACAGACCCATCATGGCTACACCTTC.

The rearrangement links TRBV6-5 to TRBJ2-1, with 11 bases that match TRBD2. The trim removed 5 bases at V and 4 bases at J, leaving 4 bases unmatched. Germline V gene data show CDR1 as MNHEY and CDR2 as SVGAGI. The CDR3 length is 15 residues. CDR3 bases: TGTGCCAGCAGTCATCTAGCGGGAGGTTACAATGAGCAGTTCTTC. It is translated as CASSHLAGGYNEQFF.